These 20 T cell receptor beta chains originate from one sample sequenced in a study of cytomegalovirus exposure and HLA in healthy donors. Amplification used 60 Vbeta primers and 13 Jbeta primers. Method: immunoSEQ multiplex PCR; TCRdb's copy keeps in-frame clones and lacks some. Here the sample spans about 190,000 clones, 85% to 90% being singletons. Sequencing was carried out using PBMCs. All receptors come from a young man in good health and CMV-seronegative.

The chain carries TRBV11-2 and TRBJ2-3; D may be TRBD2 (6 bases). V was shortened by 3 bases and J by 0 bases, with 13 bases between the two germline ends. Germline V CDR1 and CDR2: SGHAT, FQNNGV. The CDR3 extends over 16 amino acids. The CDR3 coding sequence is TGTGCCAGCAGCTTTGTTGGGGGGTATAGCACAGATACGCAGTATTTT. Its protein product is CASSFVGGYSTDTQYF.

This chain joins TRBV5-6 and TRBJ1-2; D not resolved. CDR3 length: 12 amino acids. Trimming took off 4 bases at V and 0 bases at J, with 4 bases between the two ends. CDR1 SGHDT and CDR2 YYEEEE come from the germline V gene. This chain's CDR3 is CASSGSNYGYTF. The CDR3 DNA sequence: TGTGCCAGCAGCGGCTCTAACTATGGCTACACCTTC.

V gene TRBV4-1 combines with J gene TRBJ1-4; 10 bases are a match to TRBD1. J was trimmed by 3 bases and V by 2 bases; bases with no gene match: 3. This CDR3 spans 16 amino acids. The germline CDR1 and CDR2 sequences are MGHRA and YSYEKL. The CDR3 coding sequence is TGCGCCAGCAGCCAATGGGACAGGGGCGCTAATGAAAAACTGTTTTTT. Encoded protein: CASSQWDRGANEKLFF.

The chain links TRBV6-5 to TRBJ1-1; unclear D gene. V lost 7 bases and J 9 bases, leaving 18 bases between the germline ends. CDR1 and CDR2 (germline): MNHEY, SVGAGI. The CDR3 has 13 residues. Written as DNA, the CDR3 is TGTGCCAGCAAGAGAGGTTTAGCCCAGAAAGCTTTCTTT. As protein: CASKRGLAQKAFF.

The rearrangement links TRBV9 to TRBJ2-7, with 13 bases aligning to TRBD2. There are 16 residues in the CDR3. Germline V gene lookup returns CDR1 SGDLS and CDR2 YYNGEE. V shed 4 bases, J shed 2 bases, and the junction held 6 bases outside the gene matches. The CDR3 nucleotides read TGTGCCAGCAGCCCCCGACTAGCGGGGGGAACCTACGAGCAGTACTTC. Encoded protein: CASSPRLAGGTYEQYF.

The chain is built from TRBV28 and TRBJ2-3; a possible D gene is TRBD2 (6 bases). Trimming stripped 6 bases from V and 0 bases from J, with 13 bases between. Germline CDR1 and CDR2: MDHEN and SYDVKM. The CDR3 runs to 15 residues. This CDR3 is CASRAGGTSTDTQYF. Written as DNA, the CDR3 is TGTGCCAGCAGGGCGGGCGGGACTAGCACAGATACGCAGTATTTT.

The rearrangement joins TRBV28 to TRBJ2-1; the D is unclear. Trimming stripped 1 base from V and 6 bases from J, with 10 bases between. This CDR3 region has 14 residues. Germline CDR1 is MDHEN and CDR2 is SYDVKM. As DNA, the CDR3 is TGTGCCAGCAGTTTATCGACTGGCTTCAATGAGCAGTTCTTC. Residues: CASSLSTGFNEQFF. The variable domain in full, completed from reference TRBV28 and TRBJ2-1, reads DVKVTQSSRYLVKRTGEKVFLECVQDMDHENMFWYRQDPGLGLRLIYFSYDVKMKEKGDIPEGYSVSREKKERFSLILESASTNQTSMYLCASSLSTGFNEQFFGPGTRLTVL.

J is TRBJ1-5 and V is TRBV2; D is ambiguous. Per the germline V gene, CDR1 is SNHLY and CDR2 is FYNNEI. V dropped 0 bases and J dropped 4 bases, with 7 bases sitting between them. The CDR3 consists of 14 residues. For the CDR3, the DNA is TGTGCCAGCAGTGAAGCGAGTCCGAATCAGCCCCAGCATTTT. Translated: CASSEASPNQPQHF.

The chain recombines TRBV19 with TRBJ1-3; 7 nucleotides match TRBD1. The V gene end was trimmed by 3 bases and the J gene end by 2 bases; junction bases not matched to a gene: 4. The CDR3 contains 15 residues. CDR1 and CDR2 (germline): LNHDA, SQIVND (reference sequence). CDR3: CASSIGGTAGNTIYF. DNA for the CDR3: TGTGCCAGTAGTATCGGTGGGACAGCTGGAAACACCATATATTTT.

Comment on this clone: One end of the junction is discordant with germline, which a read error may explain. V usage is TRBV7-9 and J usage is TRBJ2-3, with TRBD2 identical over 9 bases. The CDR3 totals 15 residues. The germline CDR1 and CDR2 sequences are SEHNR and FQNEAQ (reference sequence). This chain's CDR3 is CSSSLIAGATDTQYF. The CDR3 nucleotides are TGTTCCAGCAGCTTAATAGCGGGGGCCACAGATACGCAGTATTTT.

The chain carries TRBV14 and TRBJ2-3; 11 bases agree with TRBD2. The V gene end was trimmed by 4 bases and the J gene end by 4 bases; junction bases not matched to a gene: 4. CDR3 size: 15 residues. From germline, CDR1 is SGHDN and CDR2 FVKESK. Here the CDR3 reads CASSRTSGSADTQYF. As DNA, the CDR3 is TGTGCCAGCAGCCGTACTAGCGGGAGTGCAGATACGCAGTATTTT.

This sequence joins TRBV5-5 and TRBJ2-7; 7 nucleotides agree with TRBD1. The trim removed 6 bases at V and 6 bases at J, leaving 15 bases unmatched. The CDR3 spans 15 residues. Germline values: CDR1 SGHKS, CDR2 YYEKEE (reference sequence). DNA for the CDR3: TGTGCCAGCACCCAACTATCCGGGACAGCCCGCGAGCAGTACTTC. Translating gives CASTQLSGTAREQYF. The full variable domain, in which reference TRBV5-5 and TRBJ2-7 provide the parts outside the CDR3, is DAGVTQSPTHLIKTRGQQVTLRCSPISGHKSVSWYQQVLGQGPQFIFQYYEKEERGRGNFPDRFSARQFPNYSSELNVNALLLGDSALYLCASTQLSGTAREQYFGPGTRLTVT.

V usage is TRBV6-5 and J usage is TRBJ1-5; D is possibly TRBD1 (5 bases). CDR3 length: 14 amino acids. In germline, CDR1 is MNHEY, CDR2 SVGAGI. Trimming took 0 bases from V and 4 from J, leaving 7 bases between them. The CDR3 loop reads CASSYSPGNQPQHF. The DNA for the CDR3 is TGTGCCAGCAGTTACTCTCCAGGGAATCAGCCCCAGCATTTT.

The chain employs TRBV4-1 and TRBJ2-1; 9 positions match TRBD2. Trimming cost V 0 bases and J 1 base; bases outside gene matches: 10. Germline-derived CDR1 and CDR2 are MGHRA and YSYEKL. The CDR3 has 19 residues. The CDR3 reads CASSQDRAGGLKSYNEQFF. Here the CDR3 DNA reads TGCGCCAGCAGCCAAGATCGGGCGGGAGGGCTTAAGTCCTACAATGAGCAGTTCTTC.

The V call is TRBV11-2, the J call TRBJ1-4; 9 nucleotides match TRBD1. The trim removed 1 base at V and 13 bases at J, leaving 4 bases unmatched. The CDR3 contains 13 residues. CDR1 is SGHAT and CDR2 is FQNNGV in the germline V gene. The CDR3 is CASSLAGTGLLFF. Written as DNA, the CDR3 is TGTGCCAGCAGCTTAGCGGGGACAGGGTTACTGTTTTTT.

The V call is TRBV11-3, the J call TRBJ2-5; 10 positions agree with TRBD2. Germline V lookup: CDR1 SGHNT, CDR2 YENEEA. The CDR3 is made up of 14 amino acids. V lost 5 bases to trimming and J lost 3 bases; unmatched junction nucleotides: 3. The CDR3 nucleotides read TGTGCCAGCAGCAAGAGCGGGGGGGAAGAGACCCAGTACTTC. Its protein product is CASSKSGGEETQYF.

This clone has only one observation. The rearrangement joins TRBV7-9 to TRBJ1-1; D call uncertain. With 5 bases removed from V and 5 bases from J, the gap between germline ends came to 12 bases. The CDR3 sequence is 13 residues long. CDR1 is SEHNR and CDR2 is FQNEAQ in the germline V gene (reference sequence). CDR3 nucleotide sequence: TGTGCCAGCAGCGTACCCCCGAGAACTGAAGCTTTCTTT. Protein sequence: CASSVPPRTEAFF.

The genes are TRBV4-3 and TRBJ1-4; 7 positions agree with TRBD1. V shed 0 bases, J shed 0 bases, and the junction held 4 bases outside the gene matches. CDR3 size: 17 residues. Germline V gives CDR1 LGHNA, CDR2 YSLEER. The CDR3 DNA sequence: TGCGCCAGCAGCCAAGACCTTACAGGGGCAACTAATGAAAAACTGTTTTTT. It translates to CASSQDLTGATNEKLFF.

The chain employs TRBV9 and TRBJ2-5; D unclear. The ends were cut back, 3 bases at V and 3 bases at J, with 3 bases in the middle. The germline V gene has CDR1 SGDLS and CDR2 YYNGEE. The CDR3 loop spans 11 amino acids. The CDR3 here is CASSAEETQYF. CDR3 bases: TGTGCCAGCAGCGCCGAAGAGACCCAGTACTTC.

In nucleotides, the CDR3 is TGCGCCAGCAGCTTGAGGGACAGTAGGAACACCGGGGAGCTGTTTTTT. Translation: CASSLRDSRNTGELFF. J is TRBJ2-2 and V is TRBV5-1; 7 nucleotides align to TRBD1. CDR3 length equals 16 residues. The germline V gene has CDR1 SGHRS and CDR2 YFSETQ. V lost 1 base to trimming and J lost 1 base; unmatched junction nucleotides: 4.